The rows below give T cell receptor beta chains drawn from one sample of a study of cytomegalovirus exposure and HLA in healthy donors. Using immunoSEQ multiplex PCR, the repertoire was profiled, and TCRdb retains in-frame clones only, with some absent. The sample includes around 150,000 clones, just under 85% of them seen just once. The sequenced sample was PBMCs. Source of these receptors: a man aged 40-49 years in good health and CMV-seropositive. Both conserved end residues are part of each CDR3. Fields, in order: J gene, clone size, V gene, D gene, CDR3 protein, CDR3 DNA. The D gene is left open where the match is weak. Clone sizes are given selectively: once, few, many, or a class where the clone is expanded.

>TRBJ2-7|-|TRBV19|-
CASSISSGAYEQYF
TGTGCCAGTAGTATATCCAGCGGAGCCTACGAGCAGTACTTC
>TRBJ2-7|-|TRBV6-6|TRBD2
CASTKRGTSGNYEQYF
TGTGCCAGCACCAAGAGGGGGACTAGCGGAAACTACGAGCAGTACTTC
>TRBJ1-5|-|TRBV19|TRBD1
CASSIRQGGAHHNQPQHF
TGTGCCAGTAGTATACGACAGGGGGGGGCTCACCACAATCAGCCCCAGCATTTT
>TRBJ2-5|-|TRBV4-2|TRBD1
CASSQEQGKTQYF
TGTGCCAGCAGCCAAGAACAGGGGAAGACCCAGTACTTC
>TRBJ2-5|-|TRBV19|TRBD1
CASSPRDRGTETQYF
TGTGCCAGTAGTCCCCGGGACAGGGGTACAGAGACCCAGTACTTC
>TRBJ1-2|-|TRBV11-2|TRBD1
CASSLVRRGPDLGYGYTF
TGTGCCAGCAGCTTAGTGCGGAGGGGGCCCGACCTGGGCTATGGCTACACCTTC
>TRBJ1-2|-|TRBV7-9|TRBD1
CASSRGTGGFNNYGYTF
TGTGCCAGCAGCCGCGGGACAGGGGGCTTTAACAACTATGGCTACACCTTC
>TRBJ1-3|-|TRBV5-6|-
CASSLLEASSGNTIYF
TGTGCCAGCAGCTTGTTAGAGGCGAGCTCTGGAAACACCATATATTTT
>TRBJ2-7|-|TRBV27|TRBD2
CASNGRGTGGNAYEQYF
TGTGCCAGCAACGGTAGAGGGACCGGGGGGAACGCCTACGAGCAGTACTTC
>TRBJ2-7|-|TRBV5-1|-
CASSLYPGQSSYEQYF
TGCGCCAGCAGCTTGTACCCAGGACAAAGCTCCTACGAGCAGTACTTC
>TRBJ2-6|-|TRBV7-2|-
CASSLPAGANVLTF
TGTGCCAGCAGCCTACCCGCGGGGGCCAACGTCCTGACTTTC
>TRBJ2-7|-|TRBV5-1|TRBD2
CASSLVGSGSYEQYF
TGCGCCAGCAGCTTGGTTGGTAGCGGGAGTTACGAGCAGTACTTC
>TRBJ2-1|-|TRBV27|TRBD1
CASSLTPRRGHHNEQFF
TGTGCCAGCAGTTTAACCCCCCGAAGGGGGCACCACAATGAGCAGTTCTTC
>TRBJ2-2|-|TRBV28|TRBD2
CASSLTGLAGAGVGELFF
TGTGCCAGCAGTTTAACGGGACTAGCGGGAGCGGGGGTCGGGGAGCTGTTTTTT
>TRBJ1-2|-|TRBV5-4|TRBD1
CASSLAEGARGYTF
TGTGCCAGCAGCTTGGCCGAGGGGGCGAGAGGCTACACCTTC
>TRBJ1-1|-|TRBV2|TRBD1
CASILGPGQGFEAFF
TGTGCCAGCATCCTCGGCCCGGGACAGGGTTTTGAAGCTTTCTTT
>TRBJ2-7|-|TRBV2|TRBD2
CASRESGTNLREQYF
TGTGCCAGCAGGGAATCCGGGACTAACCTCCGCGAGCAGTACTTC
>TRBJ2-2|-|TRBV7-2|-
CASSLAGAIVYEELFF
TGTGCCAGCAGCTTAGCGGGGGCCATAGTCTACGAGGAGCTGTTTTTT
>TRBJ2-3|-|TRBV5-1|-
CASSARLITDTQYF
TGCGCCAGCAGCGCCAGACTGATCACAGATACGCAGTATTTT
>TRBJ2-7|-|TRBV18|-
CASSPPSGAREQYF
TGTGCCAGCTCACCACCGTCAGGGGCTCGGGAGCAGTACTTC
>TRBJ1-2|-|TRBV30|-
CAWSGFGYGYTF
TGTGCCTGGTCAGGGTTCGGCTATGGCTACACCTTC
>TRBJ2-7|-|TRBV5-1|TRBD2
CASRPGLATFYEQYF
TGCGCCAGCAGACCTGGACTAGCAACCTTCTACGAGCAGTACTTC
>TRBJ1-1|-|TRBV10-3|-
CAIQPGHQNTEAFF
TGTGCCATTCAGCCGGGACACCAGAACACTGAAGCTTTCTTT
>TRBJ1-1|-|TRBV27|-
CASSITPRGNTEAFF
TGTGCCAGCAGTATTACCCCCAGGGGAAACACTGAAGCTTTCTTT
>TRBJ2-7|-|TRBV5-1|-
CASSLAGAEQYF
TGCGCCAGCAGCTTGGCCGGAGCTGAGCAGTACTTC
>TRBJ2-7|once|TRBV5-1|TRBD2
CASSLGLAGGLYEQYF
TGCGCCAGCAGCTTGGGGCTAGCGGGAGGATTGTACGAGCAGTACTTC
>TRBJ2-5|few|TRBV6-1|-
CASSVAGSQETQYF
TGTGCCAGCAGTGTTGCGGGATCACAAGAGACCCAGTACTTC
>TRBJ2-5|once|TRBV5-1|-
CASSPQGLETQYF
TGCGCCAGCAGCCCCCAGGGGCTTGAGACCCAGTACTTC
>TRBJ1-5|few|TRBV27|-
CASSFVGGSNQPQHF
TGTGCCAGCAGTTTTGTCGGGGGAAGCAATCAGCCCCAGCATTTT
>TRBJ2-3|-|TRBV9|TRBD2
CASSLAMTTDTQYF
TGTGCCAGCTCACTAGCGATGACGACAGATACGCAGTATTTT
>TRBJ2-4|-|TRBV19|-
CASKILGDTIAKNIQYF
TGTGCCAGTAAAATATTGGGGGACACTATAGCCAAAAACATTCAGTACTTC
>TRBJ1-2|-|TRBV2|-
CASIRGGVYGYTF
TGTGCCAGCATCCGAGGGGGAGTTTATGGCTACACCTTC
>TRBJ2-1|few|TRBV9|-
CASSSEEGRGRNEQFF
TGTGCCAGCAGCTCAGAGGAGGGACGGGGAAGAAATGAGCAGTTCTTC
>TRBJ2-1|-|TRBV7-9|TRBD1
CASSLAVKGAYNEQFF
TGTGCCAGCAGCTTAGCGGTTAAGGGGGCTTACAATGAGCAGTTCTTC
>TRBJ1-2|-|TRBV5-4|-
CASSSVVGASSGYTF
TGTGCCAGCAGCTCGGTGGTAGGGGCTTCCAGTGGCTACACCTTC